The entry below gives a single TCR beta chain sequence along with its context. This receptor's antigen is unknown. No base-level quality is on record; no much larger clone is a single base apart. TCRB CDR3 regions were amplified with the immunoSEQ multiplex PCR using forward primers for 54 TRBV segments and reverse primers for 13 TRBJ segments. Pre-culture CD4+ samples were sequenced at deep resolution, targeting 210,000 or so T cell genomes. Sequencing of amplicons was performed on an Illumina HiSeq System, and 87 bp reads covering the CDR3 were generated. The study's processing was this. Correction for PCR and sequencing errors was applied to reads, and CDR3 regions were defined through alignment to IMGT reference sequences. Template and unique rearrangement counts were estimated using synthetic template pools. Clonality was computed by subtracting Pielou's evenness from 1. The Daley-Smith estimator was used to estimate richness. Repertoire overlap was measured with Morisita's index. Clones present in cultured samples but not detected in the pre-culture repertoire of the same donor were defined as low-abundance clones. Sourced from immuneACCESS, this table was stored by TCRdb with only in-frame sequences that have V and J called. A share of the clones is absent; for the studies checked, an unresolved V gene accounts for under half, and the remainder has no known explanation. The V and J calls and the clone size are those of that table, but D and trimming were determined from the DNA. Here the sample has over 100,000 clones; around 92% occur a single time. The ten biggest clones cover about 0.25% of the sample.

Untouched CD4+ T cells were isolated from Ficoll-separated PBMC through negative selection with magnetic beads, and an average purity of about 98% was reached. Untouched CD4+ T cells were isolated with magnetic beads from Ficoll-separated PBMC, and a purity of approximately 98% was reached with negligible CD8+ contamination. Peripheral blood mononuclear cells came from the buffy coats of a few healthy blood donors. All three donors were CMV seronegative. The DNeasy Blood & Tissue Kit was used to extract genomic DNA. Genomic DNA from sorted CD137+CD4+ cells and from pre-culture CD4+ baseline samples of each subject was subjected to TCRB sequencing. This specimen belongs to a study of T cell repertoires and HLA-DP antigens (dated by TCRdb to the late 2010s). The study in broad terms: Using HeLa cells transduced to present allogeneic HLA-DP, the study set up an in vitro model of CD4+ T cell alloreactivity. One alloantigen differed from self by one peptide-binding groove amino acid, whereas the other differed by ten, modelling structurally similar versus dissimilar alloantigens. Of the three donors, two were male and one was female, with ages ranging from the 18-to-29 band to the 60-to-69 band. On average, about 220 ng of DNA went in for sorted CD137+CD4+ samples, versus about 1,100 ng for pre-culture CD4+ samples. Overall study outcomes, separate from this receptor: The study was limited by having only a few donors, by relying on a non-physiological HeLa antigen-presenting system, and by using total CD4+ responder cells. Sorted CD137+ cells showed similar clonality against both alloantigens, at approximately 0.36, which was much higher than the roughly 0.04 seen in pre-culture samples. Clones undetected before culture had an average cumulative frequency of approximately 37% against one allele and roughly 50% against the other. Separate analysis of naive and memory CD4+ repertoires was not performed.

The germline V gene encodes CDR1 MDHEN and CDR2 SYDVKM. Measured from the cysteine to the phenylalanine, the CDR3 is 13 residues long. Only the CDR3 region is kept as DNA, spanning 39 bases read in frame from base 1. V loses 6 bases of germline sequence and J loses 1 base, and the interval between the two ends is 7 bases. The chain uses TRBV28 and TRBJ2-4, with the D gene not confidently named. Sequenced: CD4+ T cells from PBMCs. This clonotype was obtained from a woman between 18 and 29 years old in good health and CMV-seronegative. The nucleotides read TGTGCCAGCAGCCCGAGCGCCAAAAACATTCAGTACTTC. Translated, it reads CASSPSAKNIQYF.